The 4 T cell receptor beta chains below all came from one sample that was sequenced in a study of blood T cell repertoires in COVID-19. Assay: immunoSEQ multiplex PCR; the TCRdb copy retains only in-frame clones and omits some. The sample lists almost 55,000 clones; approximately 87% were seen once. Source material: peripheral blood. These receptors were collected from a human donor in a cohort sampled during active COVID-19.

The count of this clone is one. The genes are TRBV5-5 and TRBJ2-3; TRBD2 aligns across 9 bases. This CDR3 is built from 15 residues. Germline CDR1 and CDR2: SGHKS and YYEKEE (reference sequence). The V and J ends lost 2 bases and 1 base, in that order; junction bases with no gene match: 2. The CDR3 here is CASSLLAGGTDTQYF. In DNA form, the CDR3 reads TGTGCCAGCAGCTTACTAGCGGGTGGCACAGATACGCAGTATTTT.

This chain links TRBV19 with TRBJ1-5; the match to TRBD1 covers 8 bases. This CDR3 has 18 amino acids. Per germline, CDR1 LNHDA and CDR2 SQIVND (reference sequence). Trimming took 4 bases from V and 2 from J; bases not matched to a gene: 13. The CDR3 sequence: CASSTGQGGAGGNQPQHF. The CDR3 region has the DNA TGTGCCAGTAGTACAGGACAGGGAGGAGCAGGGGGCAATCAGCCCCAGCATTTT.

This rearrangement joins TRBV3-1 (or the pseudogene TRBV3-2) to TRBJ2-2, with D perhaps matching TRBD1 (5 bases). The germline CDR1 and CDR2 sequences are LGHDT and YNNKEL (reference sequence). V was cut by 0 bases and J by 4 bases, with 15 bases left in between. The CDR3 totals 17 residues. CDR3 sequence reads: CASSQDWGVRGTGELFF. Written as DNA, the CDR3 is TGTGCCAGCAGCCAAGATTGGGGTGTTAGGGGCACCGGGGAGCTGTTTTTT.

The chain couples TRBV7-8 to TRBJ1-1; D might be TRBD1 (6 bases). Germline CDR1 is SGHVS and CDR2 is FQNEAQ. The CDR3 runs 16 residues. V dropped 5 bases and J dropped 0 bases, with 16 bases sitting between them. The CDR3 is CASSTIWTAMNTEAFF. The DNA of the CDR3 is TGTGCCAGCAGCACGATTTGGACAGCTATGAACACTGAAGCTTTCTTT.